This T cell receptor beta chain was captured in a study of T cell repertoires in cytomegalovirus infection. The overall study: Public TCR beta signatures marked donors with CMV infection and the matching HLA.

TCRdb recomputed calls from the reads with MiXCR, one row per CDR3 protein. The repertoire holds fewer than 650,000 distinct CDR3 sequences, with under 45% as singletons. From germline, CDR1 is LGHNA and CDR2 YSLEER. The CDR3 contains 14 residues. V lost 6 bases to trimming and J lost 8 bases, with 16 bases between them. For this clonotype: Its antigen is as yet unknown.

Study-wide points: The ex vivo response was dominated by HLA-C-restricted CMV-specific TCR beta clonotypes. Summed public TCR beta family frequency identified CMV carriers bearing the relevant HLA.

J is TRBJ1-4 and V is TRBV4-3, with a tentative D call TRBD1 (5 bases). The sequenced sample was cultured PBMCs, obtained from culture after CMV antigen stimulation. This clonotype was obtained from a human donor in good health (CMV status not recorded). Some clones in this sample may be carry-over from other donors' samples. CDR3 nucleotides: TGCGCCAGCAGACAGGTCGGCGCTGGGGAAAAACTGTTTTTT. Protein sequence: CASRQVGAGEKLFF.